This T cell receptor beta chain was obtained from a study of shared clonotypes between healthy human individuals. Terminally differentiated effector memory CD45RA+ cells were left out of the naive CD8 fraction, which was CD45RO-negative and positively selected for CCR7. CDR3 length: 14 amino acids. Germline V CDR1 and CDR2: SEHNR, FQNEAQ (reference sequence). The J segment lost 11 bases and the V segment lost 2 bases, leaving 7 bases of the junction unmatched. Data came from immunoSEQ multiplex PCR; TCRdb stores just in-frame clones and leaves some out. The sample shows around 2.1 million clones, about 92% of them seen only once.

This TCR derives from a man between 18 and 35 years old in good health. Some clones in this sample may be carry-over from other donors' samples. This sequence joins TRBV7-9 and TRBJ1-1; the match to TRBD1 covers 11 bases. Material: naive CD8+ T cells from PBMCs. The CDR3 is CASSLPGQGVWAFF. The CDR3 bases are TGTGCCAGCAGCTTACCGGGACAGGGGGTCTGGGCTTTCTTT.